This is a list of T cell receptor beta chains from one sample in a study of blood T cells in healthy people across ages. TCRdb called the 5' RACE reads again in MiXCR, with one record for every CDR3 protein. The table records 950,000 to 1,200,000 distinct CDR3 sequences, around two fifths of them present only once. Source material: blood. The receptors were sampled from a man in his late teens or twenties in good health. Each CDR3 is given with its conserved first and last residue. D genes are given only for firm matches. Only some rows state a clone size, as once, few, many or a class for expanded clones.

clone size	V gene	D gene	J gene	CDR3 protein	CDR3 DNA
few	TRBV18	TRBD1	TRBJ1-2	CASSPPTGDGYTF	TGTGCCAGCTCACCACCAACAGGGGACGGCTACACCTTC
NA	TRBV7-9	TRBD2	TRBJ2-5	CASSGGLAGVDEQYF	TGTGCCAGCAGCGGCGGACTAGCGGGGGTCGATGAGCAGTACTTC
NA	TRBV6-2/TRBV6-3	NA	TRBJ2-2	CASSPPGPRAELFF	TGTGCCAGCAGTCCCCCGGGCCCACGGGCGGAGCTGTTTTTT
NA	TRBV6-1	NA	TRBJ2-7	CASSDYRYEQYF	TGTGCCAGCAGTGACTACAGATACGAGCAGTACTTC
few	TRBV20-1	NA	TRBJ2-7	CSARFRGYEQYF	TGCAGTGCACGGTTTCGGGGCTACGAGCAGTACTTC
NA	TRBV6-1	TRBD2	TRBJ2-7	CASRRSSGSYNEQYF	TGTGCCAGCAGGCGATCTAGCGGCTCCTACAATGAGCAGTACTTC
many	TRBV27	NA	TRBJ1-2	CASSYRQNYGYTF	TGTGCCAGCAGTTACAGACAGAACTATGGCTACACCTTC
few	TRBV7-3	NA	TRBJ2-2	CASSLMGAGELFF	TGTGCCAGCAGCTTAATGGGAGCCGGGGAGCTGTTTTTT
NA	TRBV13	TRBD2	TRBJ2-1	CASSHSGGRNEQFF	TGTGCCAGCAGCCACAGCGGGGGGAGGAATGAGCAGTTCTTC
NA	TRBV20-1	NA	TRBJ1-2	CSASGLINYGYTF	TGCAGTGCCTCCGGGTTGATTAACTATGGCTACACCTTC
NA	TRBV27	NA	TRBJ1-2	CASSPYRERFYYGYTF	TGTGCCAGCAGCCCCTACCGGGAACGATTTTACTATGGCTACACCTTC
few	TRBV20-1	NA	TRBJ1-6	CSAWLGDTNSPLHF	TGCAGTGCTTGGTTGGGGGACACAAATTCACCCCTCCACTTT
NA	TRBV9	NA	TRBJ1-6	CASSVASAYSPLHF	TGTGCCAGCAGCGTAGCATCGGCTTATTCACCCCTCCACTTT
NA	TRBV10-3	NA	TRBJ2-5	CAISGGEAENQYF	TGTGCCATCAGTGGGGGTGAAGCGGAGAACCAGTACTTC
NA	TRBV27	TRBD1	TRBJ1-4	CASSSGTGRLNEKLFF	TGTGCCAGCAGTTCCGGGACAGGGAGGCTGAATGAAAAACTGTTTTTT
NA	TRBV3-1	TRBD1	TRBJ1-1	CASSQDRGSRPEAFF	TGTGCCAGCAGCCAGGACAGGGGATCACGCCCTGAAGCTTTCTTT
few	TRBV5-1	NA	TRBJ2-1	CATQPGWSYNEQFF	TGCGCCACCCAACCAGGGTGGTCCTACAATGAGCAGTTCTTC
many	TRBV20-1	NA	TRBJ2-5	CSASGQAQETQYF	TGCAGTGCTAGTGGTCAAGCACAAGAGACCCAGTACTTC
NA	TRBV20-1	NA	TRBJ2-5	CSRQLWREKTQYF	TGCAGCAGACAGCTTTGGAGGGAGAAGACCCAGTACTTC
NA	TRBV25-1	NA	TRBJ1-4	CASSEAGVITNEKLFF	TGTGCCAGCAGTGAGGCAGGGGTGATAACTAATGAAAAACTGTTTTTT
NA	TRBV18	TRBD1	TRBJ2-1	CASSPPGQATAPFF	TGTGCCAGCTCACCACCGGGACAGGCCACGGCGCCGTTCTTC
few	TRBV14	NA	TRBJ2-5	CASSQGKGTQYF	TGTGCCAGCAGCCAGGGCAAGGGGACCCAGTACTTC
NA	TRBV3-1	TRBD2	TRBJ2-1	CASSQDWGLAGSSYNEQFF	TGTGCCAGCAGCCAAGACTGGGGACTAGCGGGTAGCTCCTACAATGAGCAGTTCTTC
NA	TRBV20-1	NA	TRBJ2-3	CSARDFGGVGTDTQYF	TGCAGTGCTAGAGATTTTGGCGGCGTGGGCACAGATACGCAGTATTTT
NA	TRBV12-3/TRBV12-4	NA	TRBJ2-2	CASSFVVLGGYTGELFF	TGTGCCAGCAGTTTCGTGGTTCTCGGGGGATACACCGGGGAGCTGTTTTTT
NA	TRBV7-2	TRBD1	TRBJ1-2	CASSPHRGGYTF	TGTGCCAGCAGCCCACACAGGGGTGGCTACACCTTC
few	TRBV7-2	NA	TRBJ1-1	CASSLGIRSEAFF	TGTGCCAGCAGCTTGGGGATCCGAAGTGAAGCTTTCTTT
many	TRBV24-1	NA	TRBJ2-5	CATSDSRRGQETQYF	TGTGCCACCAGTGATTCAAGGAGGGGACAAGAGACCCAGTACTTC
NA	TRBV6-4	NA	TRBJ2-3	CASHLGPQYF	TGTGCCAGCCACCTGGGACCGCAGTATTTT
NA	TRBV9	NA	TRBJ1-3	CASSASPDSGNTIYF	TGTGCCAGCAGCGCGAGCCCTGACTCTGGAAACACCATATATTTT
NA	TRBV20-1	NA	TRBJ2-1	CSARDNYGETQFF	TGCAGTGCTAGGGATAACTACGGGGAGACCCAGTTCTTC
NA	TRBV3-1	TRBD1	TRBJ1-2	CASSWGQGYAYYGYTF	TGTGCCAGCAGCTGGGGACAGGGTTATGCGTACTATGGCTACACCTTC
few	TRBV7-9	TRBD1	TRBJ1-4	CASSLDGDRSNEKLFF	TGTGCCAGCAGCTTAGATGGGGACAGATCTAATGAAAAACTGTTTTTT
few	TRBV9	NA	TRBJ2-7	CASSVAPRPDYEQYF	TGTGCCAGCAGCGTAGCACCCCGTCCTGACTACGAGCAGTACTTC
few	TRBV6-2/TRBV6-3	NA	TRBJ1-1	CASSYDAGVAREAFF	TGTGCCAGCAGTTACGATGCAGGGGTAGCGCGTGAAGCTTTCTTT
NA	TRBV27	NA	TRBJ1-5	CASSLGTRGQPQHF	TGTGCCAGCAGTCTCGGGACGAGAGGTCAGCCCCAGCATTTT
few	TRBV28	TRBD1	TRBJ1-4	CASSSPGQVNEKLFF	TGTGCCAGCAGTTCTCCGGGACAGGTTAATGAAAAACTGTTTTTT
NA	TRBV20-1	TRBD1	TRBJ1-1	CSTEGQMNTEAFF	TGCAGTACCGAGGGACAGATGAACACTGAAGCTTTCTTT
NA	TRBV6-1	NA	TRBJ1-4	CASSERGVANEKLFF	TGTGCCAGCAGTGAAAGAGGGGTGGCTAATGAAAAACTGTTTTTT
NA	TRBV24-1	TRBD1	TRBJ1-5	CATSDTRQGAAPQHF	TGTGCCACCAGTGACACACGACAGGGGGCGGCGCCCCAGCATTTT
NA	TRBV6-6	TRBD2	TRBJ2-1	CASSYWFGGGDEQFF	TGTGCCAGCAGTTACTGGTTCGGGGGGGGCGATGAGCAGTTCTTC
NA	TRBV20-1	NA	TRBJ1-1	CSARLNRARAEAFF	TGCAGTGCTCGCTTAAACAGGGCAAGGGCTGAAGCTTTCTTT
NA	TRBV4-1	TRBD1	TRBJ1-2	CTSSQGDRANYGYTF	TGCACCAGCAGCCAAGGGGACAGGGCTAACTATGGCTACACCTTC
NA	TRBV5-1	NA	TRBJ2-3	CASSVSLADTQYF	TGCGCCAGCAGCGTGTCCCTAGCGGATACGCAGTATTTT
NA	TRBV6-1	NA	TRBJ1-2	CASTTAVGGYTF	TGTGCCAGCACGACCGCCGTGGGAGGCTACACCTTC
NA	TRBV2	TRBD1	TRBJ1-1	CASSEYKTTGARGAFF	TGTGCCAGCAGTGAATATAAGACTACAGGGGCAAGGGGAGCTTTCTTT
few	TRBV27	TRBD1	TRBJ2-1	CASSKIKGASYNEQFF	TGTGCCAGCAGCAAAATAAAGGGGGCTTCCTACAATGAGCAGTTCTTC
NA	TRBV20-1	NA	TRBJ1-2	CSASEGRNNYGYTF	TGCAGTGCCAGTGAAGGACGAAACAACTATGGCTACACCTTC
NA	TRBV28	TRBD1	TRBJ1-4	CASSVLTGSSPYEKLFF	TGTGCCAGCAGTGTTCTGACAGGGAGTTCCCCTTATGAAAAACTGTTTTTT
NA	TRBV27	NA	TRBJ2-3	CASSFFGRQKGADTQYF	TGTGCCAGCAGTTTCTTCGGACGGCAGAAAGGGGCAGATACGCAGTATTTT
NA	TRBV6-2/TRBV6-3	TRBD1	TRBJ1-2	CASSDRGGYTF	TGTGCCAGCAGTGACAGGGGTGGCTACACCTTC
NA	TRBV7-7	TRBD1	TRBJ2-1	CASSIYRGNEQFF	TGTGCCAGCAGCATATACAGGGGCAATGAGCAGTTCTTC
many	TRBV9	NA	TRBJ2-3	CASSVGDSSTDTQYF	TGTGCCAGCAGCGTAGGTGACTCTTCCACAGATACGCAGTATTTT
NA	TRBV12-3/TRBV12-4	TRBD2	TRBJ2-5	CASSFVLKTGLHSYGQYF	TGTGCCAGCAGTTTTGTTCTTAAAACGGGACTACATTCCTACGGGCAGTACTTC
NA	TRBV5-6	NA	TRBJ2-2	CASSQLANTGELFF	TGTGCCAGCAGTCAATTAGCGAACACCGGGGAGCTGTTTTTT
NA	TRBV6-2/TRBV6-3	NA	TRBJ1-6	CASREQGLISPLHF	TGTGCCAGCAGGGAACAGGGTTTGATTTCACCCCTCCACTTT